The clone carrying this T cell receptor beta chain was seen many times. Its antigen is not identified. The sample originates from a study of T cell repertoires in cytomegalovirus infection. About the study: A matching HLA type, together with CMV infection, was signaled by public TCR beta signatures.

MiXCR was run by TCRdb on the reads, yielding one entry per CDR3 protein. The sample lists nearly 700,000 distinct CDR3 sequences; around 35% were seen once. This CDR3 is 15 amino acids long. Germline CDR1 and CDR2: SGHTA and FQGNSA. Unmatched junction bases numbered 2, after V lost 2 bases and J lost 7 bases. This specimen was cultured PBMCs, taken from culture after CMV antigen stimulation. The sequence came from a human donor in good health (CMV status not recorded). Some clones in this sample may be carry-over from other donors' samples. This chain joins TRBV7-2 and TRBJ2-1; TRBD2 agrees at 13 bases. In nucleotides, the CDR3 is TGTGCCAGCAGCTTACCGGGACTAGCGGGAAATGAGCAGTTCTTC. Translating it yields CASSLPGLAGNEQFF.